This TCR beta chain was sequenced in a study of cytomegalovirus exposure and HLA in healthy donors. Comment on this clone: The antigen remains unidentified.

Study-wide findings and caveats: In vitro work confirmed that a few CMV-associated chains recognize CMV antigens. Cytomegalovirus association was listed for approximately 160 TCR beta chains.

Trimming removed 8 bases from V and 3 bases from J; junction bases left unmatched: 6. This CDR3 is 14 amino acids long. Per the germline V gene, CDR1 is MDHEN and CDR2 is SYDVKM. Using immunoSEQ multiplex PCR, the repertoire was profiled, and TCRdb retains in-frame clones only, with some absent. The sample yields under 80,000 clones, nearly 95% seen once. The sample consisted of PBMCs. V usage is TRBV28 and J usage is TRBJ1-4; 7 positions match TRBD1. The source is a woman aged 18-29 years in good health and CMV-seronegative. The CDR3 sequence: CASGIQGSNEKLFF. The CDR3 DNA reads TGTGCCAGCGGAATACAGGGGTCTAATGAAAAACTGTTTTTT.